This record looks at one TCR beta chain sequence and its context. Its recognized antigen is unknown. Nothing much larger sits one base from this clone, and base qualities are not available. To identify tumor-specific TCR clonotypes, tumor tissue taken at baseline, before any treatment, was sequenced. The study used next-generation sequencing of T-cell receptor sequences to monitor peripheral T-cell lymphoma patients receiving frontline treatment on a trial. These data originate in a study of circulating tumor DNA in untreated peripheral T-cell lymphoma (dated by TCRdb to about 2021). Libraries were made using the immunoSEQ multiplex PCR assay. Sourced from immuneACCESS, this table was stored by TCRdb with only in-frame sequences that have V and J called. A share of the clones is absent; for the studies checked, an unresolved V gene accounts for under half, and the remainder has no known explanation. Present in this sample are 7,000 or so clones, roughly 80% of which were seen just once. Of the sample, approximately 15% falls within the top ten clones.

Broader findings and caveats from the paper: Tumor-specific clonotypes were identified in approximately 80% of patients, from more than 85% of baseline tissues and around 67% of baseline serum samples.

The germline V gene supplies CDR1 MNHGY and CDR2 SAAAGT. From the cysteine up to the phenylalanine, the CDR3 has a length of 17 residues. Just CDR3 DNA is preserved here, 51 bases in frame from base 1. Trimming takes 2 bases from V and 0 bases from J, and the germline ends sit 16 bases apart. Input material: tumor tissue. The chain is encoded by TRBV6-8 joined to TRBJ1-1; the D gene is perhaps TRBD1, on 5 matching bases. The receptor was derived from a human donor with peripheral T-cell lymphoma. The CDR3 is CASSYHNWIGVNTEAFF. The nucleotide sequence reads TGTGCCAGCAGTTACCACAATTGGATAGGGGTGAACACTGAAGCTTTCTTT.